A selection of T cell receptor beta chains follows, all from one sample in a study of blood T cell repertoires in COVID-19. Assay: immunoSEQ multiplex PCR; the TCRdb copy retains only in-frame clones and omits some. This table holds 250,000 to 350,000 clones, roughly 90% found once. The sequenced sample consisted of PBMCs or T cells enriched from blood (not recorded which). The receptor set was obtained from a woman in her thirties who had recovered from COVID-19. Each CDR3 is given with its conserved first and last residue. D genes are given only for firm matches. The listing skips clone size in some rows; elsewhere it reads once, few, many or a size class.

abundance	d_gene	j_gene	v_gene	CDR3nt	CDR3aa
.	TRBD2	TRBJ2-2	TRBV5-8	TGTGCCAGCAGCTTGTTTACTAGCGGGACCGGGGAGCTGTTTTTT	CASSLFTSGTGELFF
.	.	TRBJ2-1	TRBV9	TGTGCCAGCAGCGTAGCGGGAGAGGTTATCGATGAGCAGTTCTTC	CASSVAGEVIDEQFF
.	.	TRBJ1-3	TRBV14	TGTGCCAGCAGCCTCCTCGGGGGGCTAGGAAACACCATATATTTT	CASSLLGGLGNTIYF
.	TRBD1	TRBJ2-7	TRBV5-4	TGTGCCAGCAGCGTACGGGACAGGGGGAGTGAGCAGTACTTC	CASSVRDRGSEQYF
.	.	TRBJ2-3	TRBV6-5	TGTGCCACTAGACAGACCACAGATACGCAGTATTTT	CATRQTTDTQYF
.	TRBD2	TRBJ2-2	TRBV18	TGTGCCAGCTCACCACCGGGGTTAGCGGGGCGCACCGGGGAGCTGTTTTTT	CASSPPGLAGRTGELFF
.	TRBD2	TRBJ2-5	TRBV9	TGTGCCAGCAGCCCAGGGGCCCTCGCGGGGGGGCGAGAGACCCAGTACTTC	CASSPGALAGGRETQYF
once	.	TRBJ2-3	TRBV14	TGTGCCAGCAGCCAAGTGAGGGATACGCAGTATTTT	CASSQVRDTQYF
.	.	TRBJ2-5	TRBV6-5	TGTGCCAGCAGAGAGGTTCCTTGGAGGGAGACCCAGTACTTC	CASREVPWRETQYF
.	TRBD2	TRBJ2-3	TRBV5-8	TGTGCCAGCAGCCGGACTAGCCGTGCTAGCACAGATACGCAGTATTTT	CASSRTSRASTDTQYF
.	.	TRBJ1-5	TRBV4-1	TGCGCCAGCAGCCAAGAGGGGGCAGGGTCCAACCAGCCCCAGCATTTT	CASSQEGAGSNQPQHF
.	.	TRBJ1-4	TRBV19	TGTGCCAGTAGTGGAGCGGGGGTCGGTGAAAAACTGTTTTTT	CASSGAGVGEKLFF
.	.	TRBJ2-2	TRBV11-2	TGTGCCAGCAGCTTACGTGTCAGCGAGACGAACACCGGGGAGCTGTTTTTT	CASSLRVSETNTGELFF
.	TRBD2	TRBJ2-4	TRBV2	TGTGCCAGCAGCGTGACTAGCGGGGCCCTCCTAGCCAAAAACATTCAGTACTTC	CASSVTSGALLAKNIQYF
.	.	TRBJ1-1	TRBV5-1	TGCGCCAGCATTGGGGGGGATACTGAAGCTTTCTTT	CASIGGDTEAFF
.	TRBD1	TRBJ1-1	TRBV28	TGTGCCAGCAATTTACCCTCAGGGGGCCTGAACACTGAAGCTTTCTTT	CASNLPSGGLNTEAFF
once	.	TRBJ2-1	TRBV18	TGTGCCAGCTACGAAACGCAGGAGGGTGAGCAGTTCTTC	CASYETQEGEQFF
.	.	TRBJ1-3	TRBV2	TGTGCCAGCCGAGAAGATTATTTAACTGGAAACACCATATATTTT	CASREDYLTGNTIYF
.	.	TRBJ1-1	TRBV11-2	TGTGCCAGCAGCTCCCGCTTCTTGCGGGGGAACACTGAAGCTTTCTTT	CASSSRFLRGNTEAFF
.	.	TRBJ1-6	TRBV19	TGTGCCAGTAGTGAGGACAGATCGAATTCACCCCTCCACTTT	CASSEDRSNSPLHF
.	.	TRBJ1-2	TRBV18	TGTGCCAGCTCACCGGACAGCGCTTCCTATGGCTACACCTTC	CASSPDSASYGYTF
once	TRBD2	TRBJ2-3	TRBV10-3	TGTGCCATCAAAATGGGACTAGCGGGCACAGATACGCAGTATTTT	CAIKMGLAGTDTQYF
.	TRBD1	TRBJ2-7	TRBV11-2	TGTGCCAGCAGCCCGGGGACAGGGTTTACCTACGAGCAGTACTTC	CASSPGTGFTYEQYF
.	TRBD2	TRBJ2-7	TRBV7-2	TGTGCCAGCAGCTTCACTAGCGGGGGCTCCGGGAACTACGAGCAGTACTTC	CASSFTSGGSGNYEQYF
.	TRBD1	TRBJ2-4	TRBV19	TGTGCCAGTAATCCAGACAGGGACAAAAACATTCAGTACTTC	CASNPDRDKNIQYF
.	.	TRBJ2-2	TRBV28	TGTGCCAGCAAATGGTACTCGAACACCGGGGAGCTGTTTTTT	CASKWYSNTGELFF
.	.	TRBJ2-3	TRBV11-3	TGTGCCAGCAGCCCACGGGAGAGGCCAGATACGCAGTATTTT	CASSPRERPDTQYF
.	TRBD1	TRBJ1-2	TRBV5-6	TGTGCCAGCAGCCCAGGACAGGGGGAATACTATGGCTACACCTTC	CASSPGQGEYYGYTF
.	.	TRBJ2-2	TRBV7-2	TGTGCCAGCAGCTTGGCGGGGGCGGGGACCGGGGAGCTGTTTTTT	CASSLAGAGTGELFF
.	TRBD2	TRBJ2-7	TRBV6-5	TGTGCCAGCAGGACCCCTAGCGGGCAGGATATTTGGTACTTC	CASRTPSGQDIWYF
once	.	TRBJ2-7	TRBV28	TGTGCCAGCAGCGCCGGGTCCGGCCACGAGCAGTACTTC	CASSAGSGHEQYF
.	.	TRBJ1-2	TRBV27	TGTGCCAGCAGTATTAACAGGGATGGTGGCTACACCTTC	CASSINRDGGYTF
.	TRBD1	TRBJ1-4	TRBV7-9	TGTGCCAGCAGCTACACAGGGGATGAAAAACTGTTTTTT	CASSYTGDEKLFF
.	TRBD2	TRBJ2-3	TRBV11-3	TGTGCCAGCAGCTTATTACCGGGAGGGAGCACAGATACGCAGTATTTT	CASSLLPGGSTDTQYF
.	TRBD1	TRBJ2-7	TRBV6-4	TGTGCCAGCAGCCGTGAGGCGGACAGGGGGCTTTCCTACGAGCAGTACTTC	CASSREADRGLSYEQYF
.	.	TRBJ2-1	TRBV7-3	TGTGCCAGCAGCTTAATCGGGAGAGGTAATGAGCAGTTCTTC	CASSLIGRGNEQFF
.	.	TRBJ1-5	TRBV6-6	TGTGCCAGCAGTAGGGGTGATCAGCCCCAGCATTTT	CASSRGDQPQHF
.	.	TRBJ2-1	TRBV3-1/TRBV3-2	TGTGCCAGCAGCCAGAGCCGGGAGTTCTACAATGAGCAGTTCTTC	CASSQSREFYNEQFF
few	.	TRBJ2-1	TRBV7-9	TGTGCCAGCAGCTTGAGTCCCTCGAGCAATGAGCAGTTCTTC	CASSLSPSSNEQFF
.	.	TRBJ1-1	TRBV29-1	TGCACCGCCCTGGGGGGTCTCGGCACTGAAGCTTTCTTT	CTALGGLGTEAFF
.	TRBD2	TRBJ2-1	TRBV5-4	TGTGCCAGCAGCCCCGGGACTAGCGGGGGAAAACGGGGGTTCTTC	CASSPGTSGGKRGFF
.	.	TRBJ1-1	TRBV18	TGTGCCAGCTCCCATCGACAGGCCATGAACACTGAAGCTTTCTTT	CASSHRQAMNTEAFF
.	.	TRBJ2-1	TRBV11-2	TGTGCCAGCAGCCTATACAGGGATGAGCAGTTCTTC	CASSLYRDEQFF
.	.	TRBJ2-7	TRBV6-5	TGTGCCAGCAGAAATAGCGTGTACGAGCAGTACTTC	CASRNSVYEQYF
.	TRBD1	TRBJ1-2	TRBV19	TGTGCCAGTAGCCACCCGGGACAGGCAACTAACTATGGCTACACCTTC	CASSHPGQATNYGYTF
.	.	TRBJ1-1	TRBV4-3	TGCGCCAGCAGCCAAGAGGCGGGGGCGTACACTGAAGCTTTCTTT	CASSQEAGAYTEAFF
.	.	TRBJ2-1	TRBV9	TGTGCCAGCAGCCCGACGGGACTTCCAATGAATGAGCAGTTCTTC	CASSPTGLPMNEQFF
.	TRBD2	TRBJ2-7	TRBV7-2	TGTGCCAGCAGCACCCTAGCGGGAGTGGGGGAGCAGTACTTC	CASSTLAGVGEQYF
.	.	TRBJ1-3	TRBV9	TGTGCCAGCAGCCCTTTTTCTGGAAACACCATATATTTT	CASSPFSGNTIYF
.	TRBD2	TRBJ2-3	TRBV18	TGTGCCAGCTCAAGGACTAGCGGGGGATCCACAGATACGCAGTATTTT	CASSRTSGGSTDTQYF
.	.	TRBJ2-2	TRBV3-1/TRBV3-2	TGTGCCAGCAGCCAGTGGGGGGGCCACGGGGAGCTGTTTTTT	CASSQWGGHGELFF